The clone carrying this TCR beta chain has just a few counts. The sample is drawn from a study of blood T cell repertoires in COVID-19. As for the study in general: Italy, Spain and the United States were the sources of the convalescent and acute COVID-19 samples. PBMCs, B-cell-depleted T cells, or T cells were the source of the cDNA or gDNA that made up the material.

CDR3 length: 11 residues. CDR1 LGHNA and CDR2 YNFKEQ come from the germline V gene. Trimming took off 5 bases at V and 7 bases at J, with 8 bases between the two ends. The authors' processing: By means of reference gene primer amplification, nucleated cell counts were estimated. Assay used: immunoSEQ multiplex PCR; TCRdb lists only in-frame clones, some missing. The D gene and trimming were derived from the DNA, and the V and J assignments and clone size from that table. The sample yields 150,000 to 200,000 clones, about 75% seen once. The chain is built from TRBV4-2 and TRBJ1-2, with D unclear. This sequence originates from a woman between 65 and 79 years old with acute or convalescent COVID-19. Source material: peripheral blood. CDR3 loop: CASSFRSGYTF. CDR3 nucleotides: TGTGCCAGCAGCTTTAGAAGTGGCTACACCTTC.